The rows below give T cell receptor beta chains drawn from one sample of a study of post-analysis software for immune sequencing data. Each CDR3 protein is one row after TCRdb ran MiXCR on the PCR reads. Of around 200,000 distinct CDR3 sequences listed, 25% to 30% are singletons. Sequenced material: blood. The origin of the receptors is a girl aged 2-17 years with multiple sclerosis. Both conserved end residues are part of each CDR3. The order of the fields is J gene, D gene, V gene, clone size, CDR3 DNA, CDR3 protein. The D gene is left open where the match is weak. Expanded clones get a size class; other rows say once, few or many, or leave the size out.

TRBJ2-7,TRBD1,TRBV28,.,TGTGCCAGCAGAGAAGACAGGGCCGAATACAATGAGCAGTACTTC,CASREDRAEYNEQYF
TRBJ2-3,TRBD1,TRBV5-1,few,TGCGCCAGCAGCTCCGGGACAGCTCAAGATACGCAGTATTTT,CASSSGTAQDTQYF
TRBJ2-7,TRBD2,TRBV2,few,TGTGCCACGGGGAGGGGAGGGTCCTACGAGCAGTACTTC,CATGRGGSYEQYF
TRBJ1-1,TRBD1,TRBV20-1,few,TGCAGTGCTAGAGTGGGACAGGGAATGAACACTGAAGCTTTCTTT,CSARVGQGMNTEAFF
TRBJ1-4,TRBD1,TRBV5-1,few,TGCGCCAGCAGCTTGGTAGGGACAGGAAGTGAAAAACTGTTTTTT,CASSLVGTGSEKLFF
TRBJ2-7,.,TRBV20-1,few,TGCAGTGCCGCCAGCGGGACAGTAGCAGGTGAGCAGTACTTC,CSAASGTVAGEQYF
TRBJ2-1,TRBD2,TRBV5-1,many,TGCGCCAGCAGCCGGACTAGCGGGAGCTGGAATGAGCAGTTCTTC,CASSRTSGSWNEQFF
TRBJ2-3,.,TRBV30,many,TGTGCCTGGAGTTTATCTAGCACAGATACGCAGTATTTT,CAWSLSSTDTQYF
TRBJ1-6,.,TRBV6-5,few,TGTGCCAGCAGCCTACAAGGCTATAATTCACCCCTCCACTTT,CASSLQGYNSPLHF
TRBJ1-1,.,TRBV7-3,few,TGTGCCAGCAGCTTATCCCCGGGCACCAACACTGAAGCTTTCTTT,CASSLSPGTNTEAFF
TRBJ1-5,TRBD1,TRBV20-1,.,TGCAGTGCCGATTCGGGGACAGGGGGTCAGCCCCAGCATTTT,CSADSGTGGQPQHF
TRBJ1-3,.,TRBV30,.,TGTGCCTGGAGTAGGGACTCTGGAAACACCATATATTTT,CAWSRDSGNTIYF
TRBJ2-6,TRBD1,TRBV12-3/TRBV12-4,few,TGTGCCAGCAGGGGACAGGGGGCAAGTGATTCTGGGGCCAACGTCCTGACTTTC,CASRGQGASDSGANVLTF